These 32 T cell receptor beta chains were sequenced from one sample in a study of OX40 agonist ivuxolimab in advanced cancers. Data came from immunoSEQ multiplex PCR; TCRdb stores just in-frame clones and leaves some out. The sample has around 69,000 clones, over 75% seen once. The sequencing here drew on CD4+ or CD8+ T cells sorted from blood, taken in a trial of the OX40 agonist ivuxolimab. The receptors were sampled from an adult with an advanced solid tumor such as melanoma, head and neck, liver or kidney cancer.

The chain recombines TRBV5-1 with TRBJ1-1, with D possibly TRBD1 on 6 matching bases. CDR1 is SGHRS and CDR2 is YFSETQ in the germline V gene. V shed 4 bases and J shed 2 bases, with 12 bases lying between them. CDR3 length: 14 amino acids. The CDR3 protein is CASSQVDSNTEAFF. In nucleotides, the CDR3 is TGCGCCAGCAGCCAGGTGGACAGTAACACTGAAGCTTTCTTT.

The chain employs TRBV27 and TRBJ1-1; D unresolved. This CDR3 has 15 residues. V was shortened by 5 bases and J by 4 bases, with 17 bases between the two germline ends. CDR1 and CDR2 from the germline V gene are MNHEY and SMNVEV (reference sequence). The CDR3 DNA sequence: TGTGCCAGCAGTCCGCGACCCCTTAGGGTCACTGAAGCTTTCTTT. Translating it yields CASSPRPLRVTEAFF.

The chain's CDR3 is CASSPQRGRYEQYF. Here the CDR3 DNA reads TGTGCCAGCTCACCACAGAGGGGTCGATACGAGCAGTACTTC. The gene calls are TRBV18 and TRBJ2-7; D assignment may be TRBD1 or TRBD2 (5 bases each). CDR3 size: 14 residues. Germline V CDR1 and CDR2: KGHSH, LQKENI. V was clipped by 1 base and J by 4 bases, with 11 bases between them. Based on the CDR3 plus reference TRBV18 and TRBJ2-7, the full variable domain is NAGVMQNPRHLVRRRGQEARLRCSPMKGHSHVYWYRQLPEEGLKFMVYLQKENIIDESGMPKERFSAEFPKEGPSILRIQQVVRGDSAAYFCASSPQRGRYEQYFGPGTRLTVT.

The chain joins TRBV27 to TRBJ2-2; D is unclear. This CDR3 spans 12 amino acids. The V and J ends lost 3 bases and 3 bases respectively, with 2 bases between them. CDR1 MNHEY and CDR2 SMNVEV come from the germline V gene (reference sequence). This CDR3 reads CASSFHTGELFF. DNA of the CDR3: TGTGCCAGCAGTTTTCACACCGGGGAGCTGTTTTTT.

The rearrangement joins TRBV13 to TRBJ1-6, with TRBD1 identical over 9 bases. The CDR3 sequence is 15 residues long. Trimming at V came to 3 bases and at J to 10 bases, leaving 7 bases not matched to a gene. The germline V gene has CDR1 PRHDT and CDR2 FYEKMQ (reference sequence). The CDR3 DNA reads TGTGCCAGCAGCTTCAGGACAGGGGCTGAGTCACCCCTCCACTTT. It encodes CASSFRTGAESPLHF.

The chain uses TRBV7-9 and TRBJ2-1; 7 bases align to TRBD2. CDR3 length equals 16 residues. V gave up 3 bases and J gave up 4 bases; unmatched junction bases: 9. Germline values: CDR1 SEHNR, CDR2 FQNEAQ (reference sequence). The CDR3 nucleotides read TGTGCCAGCAGCTTTCTCCCGGGACTACAGTACAATGAGCAGTTCTTC. Amino acids: CASSFLPGLQYNEQFF.

The chain links TRBV27 to TRBJ2-7, with D unclear. Trimming took 2 bases from V and 1 from J, leaving 9 bases between them. Germline assignment: CDR1 MNHEY and CDR2 SMNVEV (reference sequence). This CDR3 contains 14 residues. In DNA, the CDR3 is TGTGCCAGCAGTTTAAACCAACTTTCCTACGAGCAGTACTTC. Translation: CASSLNQLSYEQYF.

The chain combines TRBV28 with TRBJ1-5; 12 bases agree with TRBD1. The CDR3 consists of 17 residues. V was clipped by 5 bases and J by 3 bases; unmatched bases: 8. Germline values: CDR1 MDHEN, CDR2 SYDVKM. The CDR3 coding sequence is TGTGCCAGCAGTGTCATAGGGACAGGGGGCCCCAATCAGCCCCAGCATTTT. It is translated as CASSVIGTGGPNQPQHF.

V is TRBV19 and J is TRBJ2-7, with unresolved D. V was pared by 4 bases and J by 5 bases, with 6 bases between. Germline CDR1 and CDR2: LNHDA and SQIVND (reference sequence). The CDR3 contains 11 residues. CDR3: CASSTADEQYF. CDR3 coding DNA: TGTGCCAGTAGTACGGCGGACGAGCAGTACTTC.

The J gene is TRBJ2-6, the V gene TRBV5-1; D perhaps matches TRBD1 (8 bases). The CDR3 runs 17 residues. Germline lookup yields CDR1 SGHRS and CDR2 YFSETQ. V lost 2 bases to trimming and J lost 2 bases, with 14 bases between them. The chain's CDR3 is CASSLRGDRTGANVLTF. The DNA for the CDR3 is TGCGCCAGCAGCTTACGGGGGGACAGGACTGGGGCCAACGTCCTGACTTTC.

The rearrangement joins TRBV27 to TRBJ2-3; 7 nucleotides agree with TRBD1. Germline CDR1 MNHEY, CDR2 SMNVEV (reference sequence). V lost 5 bases to trimming and J lost 1 base; unmatched junction nucleotides: 6. The CDR3 totals 15 residues. This CDR3 reads CASSPQGWGTDTQYF. CDR3 DNA: TGTGCCAGCAGTCCACAGGGGTGGGGCACAGATACGCAGTATTTT.

V usage is TRBV7-9 and J usage is TRBJ1-3; maybe TRBD1 (5 bases). With 3 bases removed from V and 8 bases from J, the gap between germline ends came to 11 bases. The germline V gene has CDR1 SEHNR and CDR2 FQNEAQ (reference sequence). The CDR3 contains 13 residues. For the CDR3, the DNA is TGTGCCAGCAGCTTGAGGGTGGGGGACACCATATATTTT. Encoded protein: CASSLRVGDTIYF.

This clone was detected once. This sequence joins TRBV5-4 and TRBJ1-4, with TRBD1 matching 7 bases. Per the germline V gene, CDR1 is SGHNT and CDR2 is YYREEE (reference sequence). J gave up 6 bases and V 4 bases, and 12 bases lay outside the gene matches. CDR3 length: 16 amino acids. In nucleotides, the CDR3 is TGTGCCAGCAGCCAGTCGGCGGGAGGGGGCGATGAAAAACTGTTTTTT. Its translation: CASSQSAGGGDEKLFF.

The CDR3 loop reads CASSAGDSQETQYF. Written as DNA, the CDR3 is TGTGCCAGCAGCGCCGGGGACAGCCAAGAGACCCAGTACTTC. This chain joins TRBV9 and TRBJ2-5, with 7 positions matching TRBD1. Germline V gene lookup returns CDR1 SGDLS and CDR2 YYNGEE. V lost 3 bases and J lost 1; bases outside the gene matches: 3. This CDR3 has 14 amino acids. Filled out from reference TRBV9 and TRBJ2-5, the complete variable domain reads DSGVTQTPKHLITATGQRVTLRCSPRSGDLSVYWYQQSLDQGLQFLIQYYNGEERAKGNILERFSAQQFPDLHSELNLSSLELGDSALYFCASSAGDSQETQYFGPGTRLLVL.

The chain uses TRBV27 and TRBJ2-1; D possibly corresponds to TRBD1 (6 bases). There are 14 residues in the CDR3. Deletions cut 1 base from V and 4 bases from J, with 8 bases between. Germline assignment: CDR1 MNHEY and CDR2 SMNVEV (reference sequence). The CDR3 here is CASSLYDRYNEQFF. Here the CDR3 DNA reads TGTGCCAGCAGTTTATACGACAGGTACAATGAGCAGTTCTTC.

This chain links TRBV6-5 with TRBJ1-5; D is perhaps TRBD1 (5 bases). V was trimmed by 0 bases and J by 7 bases, leaving 10 bases between them. The CDR3 is made up of 14 amino acids. Germline values: CDR1 MNHEY, CDR2 SVGAGI. The chain's CDR3 is CASSYSATDQPQHF. The CDR3, as DNA: TGTGCCAGCAGTTACTCGGCGACAGACCAGCCCCAGCATTTT.

DNA for the CDR3: TGTGCCAGCAGTTATACAGCATACACTGAAGCTTTCTTT. Translating it yields CASSYTAYTEAFF. V is TRBV6-5 and J is TRBJ1-1; D not certain. Trimming left V 3 bases short and J 3 bases short, with 8 bases between. CDR1 and CDR2 from the germline V gene are MNHEY and SVGAGI. There are 13 residues in the CDR3.

The table lists this clone with a count of one. V and J are TRBV7-9 and TRBJ1-1, with D unclear. V was pared by 2 bases and J by 1 base, with 5 bases between. CDR3 size: 13 residues. Germline CDR1 and CDR2: SEHNR and FQNEAQ (reference sequence). The DNA of the CDR3 is TGTGCCAGCAGCTTACCTCCGAACACTGAAGCTTTCTTT. It codes for CASSLPPNTEAFF.

The chain recombines TRBV6-1 with TRBJ1-6; no definite D call. The CDR3 spans 14 residues. Trimming took 6 bases from V and 0 from J, leaving 6 bases between them. In germline, CDR1 is MNHNS, CDR2 SASEGT. The CDR3 sequence is CASSRSSYNSPLHF. Written as DNA, the CDR3 is TGTGCCAGCAGCCGGAGCTCCTATAATTCACCCCTCCACTTT.

The genes are TRBV19 and TRBJ1-6; perhaps TRBD1 as D (5 bases). The germline CDR1 and CDR2 sequences are LNHDA and SQIVND (reference sequence). V shed 5 bases and J shed 6 bases, with 23 bases lying between them. The CDR3 has 18 amino acids. The CDR3 protein is CASSQGSTARFFNSPLHF. CDR3 nucleotides: TGTGCCAGTAGTCAGGGTTCGACCGCGCGTTTCTTTAATTCACCCCTCCACTTT.

The genes are TRBV4-3 and TRBJ2-7; D unclear. The CDR3 sequence is 13 residues long. The germline V and J ends were trimmed by 0 bases and 3 bases, with 6 bases remaining between them. Germline values: CDR1 LGHNA, CDR2 YSLEER. The chain's CDR3 is CASSQDTSYEQYF. The CDR3 bases are TGCGCCAGCAGCCAAGATACCAGCTACGAGCAGTACTTC.

This rearrangement joins TRBV15 to TRBJ2-1; 12 bases fit TRBD2. Germline lookup yields CDR1 LNHNV and CDR2 YYDKDF (reference sequence). The CDR3 loop spans 15 amino acids. Unmatched junction bases numbered 2, after V lost 4 bases and J lost 4 bases. The CDR3 DNA reads TGTGCCACCAGCACAGGGACTAGCGGGTACAATGAGCAGTTCTTC. This sequence encodes CATSTGTSGYNEQFF.

The CDR3 bases are TGTGCCAGCAGCCCAGGATCCTACGAGCAGTACTTC. Protein product: CASSPGSYEQYF. The J gene is TRBJ2-7, the V gene TRBV5-6, with unresolved D. The CDR3 is made up of 12 amino acids. V was pared by 4 bases and J by 1 base, with 6 bases between. CDR1 and CDR2 from the germline V gene are SGHDT and YYEEEE.

As for this clone: One junction end disagrees with the germline gene, perhaps due to a read error. The J gene is TRBJ1-2, the V gene TRBV7-2; D ambiguous. This CDR3 has 11 residues. CDR1 and CDR2 from the germline V gene are SGHTA and FQGNSA. CDR3 loop: CASSLAGLISF. CDR3 nucleotides: TGTGCCAGCAGCTTAGCTGGACTCATATCCTTC.

The chain is built from TRBV18 and TRBJ2-5; 12 nucleotides agree with TRBD2. Germline CDR1 KGHSH, CDR2 LQKENI. J lost 5 bases, V lost 5 bases, and 6 bases had no gene match. This CDR3 is 15 amino acids long. DNA of the CDR3: TGTGCCAGCTCAACGACTAGCGGGAGCGTCGAGACCCAGTACTTC. Its translation is CASSTTSGSVETQYF.

V is TRBV15 and J is TRBJ2-2; the D is unclear. CDR3 length: 15 residues. V was shortened by 3 bases and J by 0 bases, with 8 bases between the two germline ends. CDR1 is LNHNV, CDR2 YYDKDF, per germline (reference sequence). CDR3 residues: CATSRETANTGELFF. In DNA, the CDR3 is TGTGCCACCAGCAGGGAGACCGCGAACACCGGGGAGCTGTTTTTT.

The rearrangement joins TRBV7-9 to TRBJ2-3, with D unresolved. CDR3 length equals 14 residues. Trimming removed 2 bases at V and 4 bases at J, with 10 bases between. Germline values: CDR1 SEHNR, CDR2 FQNEAQ (reference sequence). The CDR3 is CASSLSEEPDTQYF. CDR3 DNA: TGTGCCAGCAGCTTAAGCGAGGAGCCAGATACGCAGTATTTT. Drawing the rest from reference TRBV7-9 and TRBJ2-3, the complete variable domain is DTGVSQNPRHKITKRGQNVTFRCDPISEHNRLYWYRQTLGQGPEFLTYFQNEAQLEKSRLLSDRFSAERPKGSFSTLEIQRTEQGDSAMYLCASSLSEEPDTQYFGPGTRLTVL.

The J gene is TRBJ1-5, the V gene TRBV7-9, with D unresolved. Germline V gene sequence: CDR1 SEHNR, CDR2 FQNEAQ (reference sequence). The CDR3 runs to 12 residues. The germline V and J ends were trimmed by 8 bases and 2 bases, with 7 bases remaining between them. The CDR3, as DNA: TGTGCCAGCTCCCGGGGCAATCAGCCCCAGCATTTT. Amino acids: CASSRGNQPQHF.

The genes are TRBV29-1 and TRBJ2-7, with a possible D match to TRBD2 (6 bases). The CDR3 has 12 residues. The germline V gene encodes CDR1 SQVTM and CDR2 ANQGSEA. Trimming stripped 1 base from V and 3 bases from J, with 7 bases between. In DNA, the CDR3 is TGCAGCGTTGAAGCGGGAGACTACGAGCAGTACTTC. Encoded protein: CSVEAGDYEQYF.

With regard to this clone: The same CDR3 is also encoded by other DNA sequences in this sample. This chain uses TRBV27 with TRBJ2-7; D is ambiguous. CDR3 size: 13 residues. The V end lost 0 bases, the J end lost 2 bases, and 5 bases lay between the germline ends. Germline CDR1 MNHEY, CDR2 SMNVEV (reference sequence). The CDR3 bases are TGTGCCAGCAGTTTATCCAGTACCTACGAGCAGTACTTC. Translated: CASSLSSTYEQYF.

This chain links TRBV4-3 with TRBJ2-3; D possibly corresponds to TRBD2 (6 bases). CDR3 length equals 18 residues. The germline V and J ends were trimmed by 0 bases and 0 bases, with 16 bases remaining between them. CDR1 is LGHNA and CDR2 is YSLEER in the germline V gene. This chain's CDR3 is CASSQDWISLASTDTQYF. In DNA form, the CDR3 reads TGCGCCAGCAGCCAAGATTGGATTTCCCTAGCGAGCACAGATACGCAGTATTTT.

V and J are TRBV2 and TRBJ1-2; 8 nucleotides align to TRBD1. V lost 8 bases, J lost 3 bases, and 8 bases stayed unmatched. Germline loops: CDR1 SNHLY, CDR2 FYNNEI. The CDR3 is 14 amino acids. CDR3 loop: CASLGQGHDYGYTF. In nucleotides, the CDR3 is TGTGCCAGCTTAGGACAGGGCCATGACTATGGCTACACCTTC.